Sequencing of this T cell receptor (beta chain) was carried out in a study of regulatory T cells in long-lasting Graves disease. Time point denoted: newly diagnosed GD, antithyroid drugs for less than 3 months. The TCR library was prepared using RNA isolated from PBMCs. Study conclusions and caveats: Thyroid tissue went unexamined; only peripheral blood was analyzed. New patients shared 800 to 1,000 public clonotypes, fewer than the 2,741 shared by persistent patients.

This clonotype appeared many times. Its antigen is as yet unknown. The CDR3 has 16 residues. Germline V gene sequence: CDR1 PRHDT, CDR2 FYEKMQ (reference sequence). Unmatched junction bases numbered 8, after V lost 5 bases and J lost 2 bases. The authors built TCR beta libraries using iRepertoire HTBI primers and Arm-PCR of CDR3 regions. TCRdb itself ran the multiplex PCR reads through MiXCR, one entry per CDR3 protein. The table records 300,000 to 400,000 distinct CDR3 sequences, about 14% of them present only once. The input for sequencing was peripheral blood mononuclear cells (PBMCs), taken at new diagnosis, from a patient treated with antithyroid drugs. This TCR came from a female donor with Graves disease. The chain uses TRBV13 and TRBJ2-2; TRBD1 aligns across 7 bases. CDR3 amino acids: CASSHGQGDNTGELFF. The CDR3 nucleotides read TGTGCCAGCAGCCACGGCCAGGGGGATAACACCGGGGAGCTGTTTTTT.